A single sample gave rise to the 19 T cell receptor beta chains below, sequenced in a study of T-cell reconstitution after alpha-beta-depleted transplantation in children. During its preparation, the TCRbeta library received unique molecular identifiers. TCRdb independently ran MiXCR on the PCR reads; one entry per CDR3 protein. The sample lists about 830,000 distinct CDR3 sequences; less than 20% were seen once. The sample in question was PBMCs, mostly from graft donor cells, obtained 360 days after TCRalphabeta/CD19-depleted stem cell transplant. These receptors were collected from a male patient aged 10-17 years who had a stem cell transplant for acute lymphoblastic leukemia, so the T cells may come from the graft donor.

The rearrangement joins TRBV4-1 to TRBJ1-4; D is undetermined. V gave up 0 bases and J gave up 4 bases, with 12 bases separating them. The CDR3 has 16 residues. Germline V gives CDR1 MGHRA, CDR2 YSYEKL. The CDR3 coding sequence is TGCGCCAGCAGCCAAGATAGCGCCGGATTTAATGAAAAACTGTTTTTT. Translated: CASSQDSAGFNEKLFF.

This clonotype showed up just once. One base away lies a much larger clone, so this may be a sequencing read error. The chain recombines TRBV24-1 with TRBJ2-1; D possibly corresponds to TRBD2 (6 bases). Germline CDR1 and CDR2: KGHDR and SFDVKD. The CDR3 is 13 residues long. For the CDR3, the DNA is TGTGGCACCAGCTCGGGAGTCCTCAATGAGCAGTTCTTC. Its protein product is CGTSSGVLNEQFF.

This clonotype was observed a few times. The rearrangement joins TRBV4-1 to TRBJ2-7, with D possibly being TRBD2 (5 bases). This CDR3 has 12 amino acids. In germline, CDR1 is MGHRA, CDR2 YSYEKL. The V end lost 7 bases, the J end lost 4 bases, and 11 bases lay between the germline ends. CDR3 DNA sequence: TGCGCCAGCACCCCCACGGGGTACGAGCAGTACTTC. Translating gives CASTPTGYEQYF.

The sample holds many counts of this clonotype. The V call is TRBV5-1, the J call TRBJ1-2; 8 bases fit TRBD1. Germline V gives CDR1 SGHRS, CDR2 YFSETQ. The V segment lost 4 bases and the J segment 6 bases; nucleotides outside the gene matches: 8. The CDR3 extends over 14 amino acids. The CDR3 bases are TGCGCCAGCAGCGGACTTGGACAGGGAGATGGCTACACCTTC. It yields the protein CASSGLGQGDGYTF.

At least ten counts were recorded for this clonotype. The gene calls are TRBV12-3 or TRBV12-4 and TRBJ2-7, with 8 positions matching TRBD2. The junction had 6 bases not matched to a gene; V was cut back by 3 bases and J by 2 bases. This CDR3 has 15 amino acids. The CDR3 protein is CASSLVVAGPYEQYF. The CDR3 nucleotides are TGTGCCAGCAGTTTGGTGGTAGCGGGGCCCTACGAGCAGTACTTC.

V usage is TRBV5-1 and J usage is TRBJ2-3; D call uncertain. This CDR3 has 15 amino acids. Trimming removed 4 bases at V and 1 base at J, with 13 bases between. CDR1 is SGHRS and CDR2 is YFSETQ in the germline V gene. This CDR3 reads CASSPSFGGTDTQYF. Here the CDR3 DNA reads TGCGCCAGCAGCCCCTCTTTTGGGGGCACAGATACGCAGTATTTT.

Only a few counts were recorded for this clonotype. The CDR3 sequence is CASSLWDRGYNEQFF. The DNA for the CDR3 is TGCGCCAGCAGCTTGTGGGACAGGGGGTATAATGAGCAGTTCTTC. The chain is built from TRBV5-1 and TRBJ2-1; 11 bases align to TRBD1. Per the germline V gene, CDR1 is SGHRS and CDR2 is YFSETQ. With 1 base clipped from V and 7 bases from J, the junction kept 4 bases outside the gene matches. This CDR3 contains 15 residues.

This sequence joins TRBV9 and TRBJ2-7; 7 bases are a match to TRBD2. The CDR3 totals 14 residues. The V and J ends lost 3 bases and 7 bases, in that order; junction bases with no gene match: 10. Germline V gene lookup returns CDR1 SGDLS and CDR2 YYNGEE. The CDR3 DNA reads TGTGCCAGCAGCGCCGGGGGAGGGCTTTGGGAGCAGTACTTC. The encoded protein is CASSAGGGLWEQYF.

V is TRBV20-1 and J is TRBJ2-1, with 7 nucleotides matching TRBD1. CDR1 is DFQATT and CDR2 is SNEGSKA in the germline V gene (reference sequence). With V trimmed by 6 bases and J by 4 bases, 3 bases remained unmatched. This CDR3 is 12 amino acids long. CDR3 nucleotide sequence: TGCAGTGCGAAGACAGGGTACAATGAGCAGTTCTTC. Its translation is CSAKTGYNEQFF.

Here the CDR3 reads CASRYAGQGAAYGYTF. CDR3 nucleotide sequence: TGTGCCAGCAGATATGCCGGACAGGGGGCTGCCTATGGCTACACCTTC. This chain links TRBV13 with TRBJ1-2; TRBD1 matches at 11 bases. The germline V gene has CDR1 PRHDT and CDR2 FYEKMQ (reference sequence). The CDR3 is 16 amino acids. Trimming took 6 bases from V and 4 from J; bases not matched to a gene: 10.

This chain links TRBV7-2 with TRBJ2-1, with 7 bases matching TRBD2. In germline, CDR1 is SGHTA, CDR2 FQGNSA. V was pared by 4 bases and J by 2 bases, with 2 bases of the junction left unmatched. The CDR3 sequence is 14 residues long. CDR3 bases: TGTGCCAGCAGCTATCTAGCGGCCTACAATGAGCAGTTCTTC. Amino acids: CASSYLAAYNEQFF.

This clonotype was counted many times. The gene calls are TRBV7-9 and TRBJ2-7; no clear D. The germline V gene encodes CDR1 SEHNR and CDR2 FQNEAQ (reference sequence). CDR3 size: 15 residues. Trimming shortened V by 1 base and J by 0 bases, and 10 bases separated the two germline ends. CDR3 coding DNA: TGTGCCAGCAGCTTAGGGCAGGCGAGCTCCTACGAGCAGTACTTC. Amino acids: CASSLGQASSYEQYF.

CDR3 loop: CASSLGTSNNEQFF. DNA of the CDR3: TGTGCCAGCAGTTTAGGGACCTCGAACAATGAGCAGTTCTTC. The chain combines TRBV12-3 or TRBV12-4 with TRBJ2-1; D remains unclear. CDR3 length: 14 amino acids. The V end lost 1 base, the J end lost 5 bases, and 9 bases lay between the germline ends.

This sequence joins TRBV5-1 and TRBJ1-1; D may be TRBD1 (6 bases). CDR3 length: 14 residues. Germline V lookup: CDR1 SGHRS, CDR2 YFSETQ. The germline V and J ends were trimmed by 4 bases and 1 base, with 11 bases remaining between them. CDR3 residues: CASSLRDKNTEAFF. The CDR3, as DNA: TGCGCCAGCAGCCTCCGGGACAAGAACACTGAAGCTTTCTTT.

This clonotype has ten or more counts. The chain links TRBV20-1 to TRBJ2-7, with TRBD2 matching over 11 bases. CDR3 size: 15 residues. Germline loops: CDR1 DFQATT, CDR2 SNEGSKA (reference sequence). V lost 1 base and J lost 2; bases outside the gene matches: 4. The CDR3 DNA follows: TGCAGTGCTAGAGGGACTAGCGGGTCCGCCTACGAGCAGTACTTC. Protein sequence: CSARGTSGSAYEQYF.

The chain carries TRBV2 and TRBJ2-5, with D perhaps matching TRBD2 (5 bases). Germline V gene lookup returns CDR1 SNHLY and CDR2 FYNNEI. The CDR3 loop spans 15 amino acids. The V and J ends lost 0 bases and 5 bases respectively, with 13 bases between them. The CDR3 spells CASSEARVRGETQYF. CDR3 DNA: TGTGCCAGCAGTGAAGCGAGGGTTCGTGGGGAGACCCAGTACTTC. The full variable domain, in which reference TRBV2 and TRBJ2-5 provide the parts outside the CDR3, is EPEVTQTPSHQVTQMGQEVILRCVPISNHLYFYWYRQILGQKVEFLVSFYNNEISEKSEIFDDQFSVERPDGSNFTLKIRSTKLEDSAMYFCASSEARVRGETQYFGPGTRLLVL.

The chain is built from TRBV7-6 and TRBJ1-1, with D unclear. The CDR3 is 14 amino acids. V lost 0 bases and J 4 bases, leaving 9 bases between the germline ends. Germline lookup yields CDR1 SGHVS and CDR2 FNYEAQ. The CDR3 nucleotides are TGTGCCAGCAGCTTAGCAGGGTTCAGCACTGAAGCTTTCTTT. This codes for CASSLAGFSTEAFF.

CDR3 DNA sequence: TGCGCCAGCAGTGGGGTGGCAGGACGAGGGGAGACCCAGTACTTC. Amino acids: CASSGVAGRGETQYF. The chain uses TRBV10-1 and TRBJ2-5, with a possible D match to TRBD2 (5 bases). Germline lookup yields CDR1 WNHNN and CDR2 SYGVQD (reference sequence). The CDR3 loop spans 15 amino acids. Between the trimmed V and J ends, which lost 4 bases and 5 bases, there was a span of 17 bases.

This chain links TRBV6-7 with TRBJ1-1; no clear D gene. TRBV6-7 is annotated as an ORF whose role is uncertain. This CDR3 has 21 amino acids. CDR3 DNA sequence: TGTGCGGCCAGTGATTTATTAGGGTTAGGGCGGTTAAGACGAACTTGCACTGAAGCTTTCTTT. Its translation is CAASDLLGLGRLRRTCTEAFF.